This entry lists 24 T cell receptor beta chains sequenced from one sample in a study of blood T cell repertoires in COVID-19. Only in-frame clones appear in the TCRdb table, and some are missing; sequencing was by immunoSEQ multiplex PCR. The data show 300,000 to 400,000 clones, about 93% seen once. What was sequenced was peripheral blood. Receptors were obtained from a woman younger than 35 who had recovered from COVID-19.

The chain links TRBV5-1 to TRBJ1-1, with D hard to call. Germline assignment: CDR1 SGHRS and CDR2 YFSETQ. The V and J ends lost 0 bases and 0 bases respectively, with 9 bases between them. The CDR3 totals 15 residues. As DNA, the CDR3 is TGCGCCAGCAGCTTGGTAGAGCTCATGAACACTGAAGCTTTCTTT. Protein: CASSLVELMNTEAFF.

V is TRBV5-8 and J is TRBJ1-2; TRBD1 agrees at 9 bases. V was clipped by 1 base and J by 2 bases; unmatched bases: 3. Per germline, CDR1 SGHTS and CDR2 YDEGEE. CDR3 length: 15 amino acids. The DNA for the CDR3 is TGTGCCAGCAGCTTGCGTGACAGGGGGAACTATGGCTACACCTTC. This gives the protein CASSLRDRGNYGYTF.

This chain uses TRBV11-3 with TRBJ2-5; 11 bases line up with TRBD1. Trimming at V came to 6 bases and at J to 2 bases, leaving 5 bases not matched to a gene. Germline CDR1 and CDR2: SGHNT and YENEEA. This CDR3 spans 15 amino acids. CDR3 region: CASSSDRGQQETQYF. CDR3 sequence (DNA): TGTGCCAGCAGTTCGGACAGGGGGCAACAAGAGACCCAGTACTTC.

The chain combines TRBV10-3 with TRBJ2-7, with 7 bases matching TRBD1. The CDR3 covers 13 residues. Germline lookup yields CDR1 ENHRY and CDR2 SYGVKD. Trimming removed 10 bases from V and 2 bases from J; junction bases left unmatched: 8. The CDR3 DNA follows: TGTGCCACCAACCCAGGGACAGCCTACGAGCAGTACGTC. Amino acids: CATNPGTAYEQYV.

The chain combines TRBV11-2 with TRBJ2-1; D might be TRBD2 (6 bases). This CDR3 is 17 amino acids long. The V end was cut by 5 bases, the J end by 6 bases, with 23 bases between. Germline V CDR1 and CDR2: SGHAT, FQNNGV. CDR3: CASSPRVAAVRRNEQFF. The CDR3 DNA is TGTGCCAGCAGCCCCCGGGTAGCGGCCGTTCGACGCAATGAGCAGTTCTTC.

V usage is TRBV6-5 and J usage is TRBJ2-1, with D unclear. CDR1 is MNHEY, CDR2 SVGAGI, per germline. Between the trimmed V and J ends, which lost 2 bases and 3 bases, there was a span of 8 bases. This CDR3 spans 14 amino acids. The CDR3 protein is CASSYQDSYNEQFF. DNA for the CDR3: TGTGCCAGCAGTTACCAGGATAGCTACAATGAGCAGTTCTTC.

The V call is TRBV15, the J call TRBJ1-1; no firm D call. Germline V gene lookup returns CDR1 LNHNV and CDR2 YYDKDF (reference sequence). The V end was cut by 0 bases, the J end by 0 bases, with 8 bases between. The CDR3 has 15 residues. The CDR3 loop is CATSRDPGVNTEAFF. CDR3 bases: TGTGCCACCAGCAGAGATCCGGGAGTGAACACTGAAGCTTTCTTT.

The J gene is TRBJ1-1, the V gene TRBV19; no clear D. Germline values: CDR1 LNHDA, CDR2 SQIVND (reference sequence). Trimming shortened V by 10 bases and J by 1 base, and 16 bases separated the two germline ends. The length of the CDR3 is 14 residues. CDR3 in amino acids: CATSSRGSNTEAFF. The CDR3 nucleotides read TGTGCCACCTCGAGTCGGGGTTCGAACACTGAAGCTTTCTTT.

The chain joins TRBV29-1 to TRBJ1-1, with TRBD1 matching over 12 bases. The ends lost 6 bases at V and 5 bases at J; junction bases unmatched: 4. Germline-derived CDR1 and CDR2 are SQVTM and ANQGSEA. There are 13 residues in the CDR3. CDR3 DNA: TGCAGCGTCGGGACAGGGGGCTTTACTGAAGCTTTCTTT. This gives the protein CSVGTGGFTEAFF.

The rearrangement uses TRBV20-1 and TRBJ1-1; D is uncertain. From germline, CDR1 is DFQATT and CDR2 SNEGSKA (reference sequence). The CDR3 has 14 residues. Trimming took 3 bases from V and 1 from J, leaving 12 bases between them. The chain's CDR3 is CSASPPSGNTEAFF. For the CDR3, the DNA is TGCAGTGCTAGTCCCCCCTCCGGGAACACTGAAGCTTTCTTT.

In its sample, this clone was seen a few times. The CDR3 DNA reads TGTGCCTGGAGTGAAGCGCCGAATCAGCCCCAGCATTTT. This encodes CAWSEAPNQPQHF. The chain joins TRBV30 to TRBJ1-5; D gene uncertain. The V gene lost 1 base and the J gene lost 4 bases, with 8 bases spanning the gap. This CDR3 is 13 amino acids long. Germline V gives CDR1 GTSNPN, CDR2 SVGIG (reference sequence).

The rearrangement links TRBV6-1 to TRBJ1-2; TRBD1 matches 11 bases. Germline CDR1 reads MNHNS; CDR2 reads SASEGT. This CDR3 is built from 16 residues. The V gene end was trimmed by 4 bases and the J gene end by 8 bases; junction bases not matched to a gene: 12. As DNA, the CDR3 is TGTGCCAGCAGTGCAGTCCGGGACAGGGGGGCTTGGGGCTACACCTTC. It specifies CASSAVRDRGAWGYTF.

Concerning this clone itself: The germline gene is not matched at one end of the junction; a read error may be the cause. This chain joins TRBV7-9 and TRBJ1-1; tentatively, D is TRBD1 (6 bases). Germline V gene lookup returns CDR1 SEHNR and CDR2 FQNEAQ (reference sequence). The CDR3 length is 18 residues. The CDR3 loop is CASSSPFFPGHPKLESFF. The DNA of the CDR3 is TGTGCCAGCAGCTCCCCGTTTTTTCCGGGACACCCTAAGCTTGAATCTTTCTTT.

The rearrangement uses TRBV7-2 and TRBJ2-1; 11 nucleotides agree with TRBD2. Germline V CDR1 and CDR2: SGHTA, FQGNSA. J was trimmed by 8 bases and V by 6 bases; bases with no gene match: 18. The CDR3 has 18 residues. The CDR3 DNA follows: TGTGCCAGCAGGAGTGGTCCTAGCGGGAGGTGGGGCATCTATGAGCAGTTCTTC. The encoded protein is CASRSGPSGRWGIYEQFF. Supplemented by reference TRBV7-2 and TRBJ2-1, the full variable domain reads GAGVSQSPSNKVTEKGKDVELRCDPISGHTALYWYRQSLGQGLEFLIYFQGNSAPDKSGLPSDRFSAERTGGSVSTLTIQRTQQEDSAVYLCASRSGPSGRWGIYEQFFGPGTRLTVL.

The chain recombines TRBV6-2 or TRBV6-3 with TRBJ2-1, with a weak D call TRBD1 (7 bases). V dropped 2 bases and J dropped 0 bases, with 17 bases sitting between them. The CDR3 loop spans 18 amino acids. CDR1 MNHEY and CDR2 SVGEGT come from the germline V gene. In nucleotides, the CDR3 is TGTGCCAGCAGTTACGGGGGGACCGGGACAGACTCCTACAATGAGCAGTTCTTC. Protein product: CASSYGGTGTDSYNEQFF.

This chain links TRBV5-1 with TRBJ1-1, with 9 bases identical to TRBD1. The CDR3 is 14 amino acids. J gave up 11 bases and V 3 bases, and 11 bases lay outside the gene matches. The germline gives CDR1 SGHRS, CDR2 YFSETQ. The CDR3 loop reads CASSSQGAVPMAFF. CDR3 in DNA: TGCGCCAGCAGCTCACAGGGGGCAGTACCCATGGCTTTCTTT.

This clone appeared once. J is TRBJ2-5 and V is TRBV7-9; D is unresolved. With 1 base removed from V and 3 bases from J, the gap between germline ends came to 12 bases. Germline CDR1 reads SEHNR; CDR2 reads FQNEAQ (reference sequence). This CDR3 comprises 15 residues. CDR3 in DNA: TGTGCCAGCAGCTTAGGCCCTCCTCGAGAAGAGACCCAGTACTTC. This encodes CASSLGPPREETQYF.

The chain combines TRBV5-1 with TRBJ2-3; 11 bases line up with TRBD2. Germline loops: CDR1 SGHRS, CDR2 YFSETQ. V lost 2 bases to trimming and J lost 6 bases; unmatched junction nucleotides: 11. The length of the CDR3 is 17 residues. The CDR3 spells CASSFRLAGGSRDTQYF. The CDR3 DNA follows: TGCGCCAGCAGCTTCAGGCTAGCGGGAGGCTCAAGGGATACGCAGTATTTT.

The V and J genes are TRBV11-2 and TRBJ2-3; D gene ambiguous. Deletions cut 3 bases from V and 4 bases from J, with 11 bases between. The CDR3 is made up of 14 amino acids. Germline CDR1 SGHAT, CDR2 FQNNGV. DNA for the CDR3: TGTGCCAGCAGCTTTTTACTACGGGCAGATACGCAGTATTTT. Amino acid sequence: CASSFLLRADTQYF. Complete variable domain (other parts from reference TRBV11-2 and TRBJ2-3): EAGVAQSPRYKIIEKRQSVAFWCNPISGHATLYWYQQILGQGPKLLIQFQNNGVVDDSQLPKDRFSAERLKGVDSTLKIQPAKLEDSAVYLCASSFLLRADTQYFGPGTRLTVL.

This clone was counted a single time. The chain combines TRBV12-2 with TRBJ1-1. TRBV12-2 is noted as a pseudogene. The CDR3 is 17 residues long. The CDR3 region has the DNA TGTGCAAGTCGCTTAGCGGGAGCGTCCCGGCCGAACACTGAAGCTTTCTTT. Its translation is CASRLAGASRPNTEAFF.

The V gene is TRBV6-1, the J gene TRBJ1-6; D perhaps matches TRBD1 (5 bases). This CDR3 comprises 17 residues. Germline CDR1 is MNHNS and CDR2 is SASEGT. V was shortened by 3 bases and J by 4 bases, with 16 bases between the two germline ends. The CDR3 is CASSDPQGGSYNSPLHF. CDR3 DNA sequence: TGTGCCAGCAGTGACCCCCAGGGCGGGAGTTATAATTCACCCCTCCACTTT.

This clone was detected once. The chain has TRBV11-3 and TRBJ2-1; a possible D gene is TRBD1 (6 bases). Trimming stripped 6 bases from V and 7 bases from J, with 16 bases between. The CDR3 has 14 residues. Per the germline V gene, CDR1 is SGHNT and CDR2 is YENEEA. The CDR3 loop reads CASSSRGFLNEQFF. The CDR3 DNA reads as TGTGCCAGCAGTAGCAGGGGTTTCCTAAATGAGCAGTTCTTC.

This clone was picked up one time. The rearrangement joins TRBV29-1 to TRBJ2-3, with TRBD2 matching over 11 bases. The ends lost 4 bases at V and 6 bases at J; junction bases unmatched: 12. There are 16 residues in the CDR3. CDR1 is SQVTM and CDR2 is ANQGSEA in the germline V gene. This chain's CDR3 is CSVVGILAGEVDTQYF. The CDR3, as DNA: TGCAGCGTTGTAGGGATACTAGCGGGAGAGGTTGATACGCAGTATTTT.

The chain uses TRBV2 and TRBJ2-3, with 7 bases fitting TRBD1. This CDR3 has 14 amino acids. The V segment lost 6 bases and the J segment 4 bases; nucleotides outside the gene matches: 7. Per germline, CDR1 SNHLY and CDR2 FYNNEI. The CDR3 DNA reads as TGTGCCAGCAGCCAACAGGGGAAACCAGATACGCAGTATTTT. Translating gives CASSQQGKPDTQYF.